The 9 T cell receptor beta chains below all came from one sample that was sequenced in a study of regulatory T cells in long-lasting Graves disease. Both iRepertoire HTBI primers and Arm-PCR of CDR3 regions were used to build the TCR beta libraries. Each CDR3 protein gets one entry after TCRdb re-called the multiplex PCR reads with MiXCR. The sample lists under 450,000 distinct CDR3 sequences; about 11% were seen once. Time point given: newly diagnosed GD, antithyroid drugs for less than 3 months. The TCR library was prepared using RNA isolated from PBMCs. The same sample was also studied in work on T cells in Graves' hyperthyroidism and ophthalmopathy.

The material was peripheral blood mononuclear cells (PBMCs), obtained at new diagnosis, from a patient treated with antithyroid drugs. The receptors were sampled from a woman aged 18-29 years with Graves disease.

This clonotype was counted a few times. This rearrangement joins TRBV5-4 to TRBJ2-2, with a weak D call TRBD2 (5 bases). CDR3 length equals 15 residues. Trimming removed 2 bases from V and 5 bases from J, with 13 bases in between. Germline CDR1 and CDR2: SGHNT and YYREEE (reference sequence). CDR3 sequence: CASSFVGEGTGELFF. Written as DNA, the CDR3 is TGTGCCAGCAGCTTCGTCGGGGAAGGAACCGGGGAGCTGTTTTTT.

The sample holds many counts of this clonotype. The chain links TRBV4-3 to TRBJ1-1, with TRBD1 as a possible D gene (5 bases). Germline-derived CDR1 and CDR2 are LGHNA and YSLEER. The V gene lost 4 bases and the J gene lost 5 bases, with 20 bases spanning the gap. There are 16 residues in the CDR3. The CDR3 DNA sequence: TGCGCCAGCAGCCCCGGAACAGGCCTCGTCCATACTGAAGCTTTCTTT. Protein sequence: CASSPGTGLVHTEAFF.

The sample holds a few counts of this clonotype. V usage is TRBV27 and J usage is TRBJ2-1; D remains ambiguous. Per the germline V gene, CDR1 is MNHEY and CDR2 is SMNVEV (reference sequence). The CDR3 runs 16 residues. V gave up 1 base and J gave up 0 bases, with 10 bases separating them. CDR3 sequence: CASSLYLVSSYNEQFF. CDR3 in DNA: TGTGCCAGCAGTTTATACCTTGTGAGCTCCTACAATGAGCAGTTCTTC.

This clonotype was found many times. The chain recombines TRBV12-3 or TRBV12-4 with TRBJ2-3; TRBD2 agrees at 13 bases. The J call is doubtful: the DNA matches TRBJ2-1 better. The CDR3 has 18 amino acids. CDR3 in DNA: TGTGCCAGCAGTCCCGGGACTAGCGGGGAGGTTGGTCCTTACGGGCAGTTCTTC. This translates into CASSPGTSGEVGPYGQFF.

This clonotype was seen only a few times. This rearrangement joins TRBV14 to TRBJ1-1, with TRBD1 matching 9 bases. Unmatched junction bases numbered 10, after V lost 2 bases and J lost 6 bases. The germline V gene encodes CDR1 SGHDN and CDR2 FVKESK. The CDR3 contains 16 residues. For the CDR3, the DNA is TGTGCCAGCAGCCAAACGAAAACAGGGGGCTACGCTGAAGCTTTCTTT. Translated, it gives CASSQTKTGGYAEAFF.

There are many counts of this clonotype. The chain combines TRBV12-3 or TRBV12-4 with TRBJ1-2; D perhaps matches TRBD1 (5 bases). V lost 7 bases, J lost 8 bases, and 14 bases lay in between. CDR3 length: 12 amino acids. The CDR3 region has the DNA TGTGCCAGCAACTACGGGACGCGAGGCTACACCTTC. Its protein product is CASNYGTRGYTF.

The chain joins TRBV3-2 to TRBJ2-7; TRBD1 is the table's D call and was not checked against the DNA. TRBV3-2 is tagged as a pseudogene. CDR3 length: 11 amino acids. This CDR3 reads CASSGGYEQYV. The DNA of the CDR3 is TGTGCCAGCAGCGGGGGCTACGAGCAGTACGTC.

In its sample, this clonotype was seen many times. This chain links TRBV6-2 or TRBV6-3 with TRBJ1-5; D remains ambiguous. This CDR3 is built from 18 residues. The germline gives CDR1 MNHEY, CDR2 SVGEGT. V was shortened by 0 bases and J by 2 bases, with 17 bases between the two germline ends. The DNA for the CDR3 is TGTGCCAGCAGTTACTCGACTCCCACAGCCCTGGGCAATCAGCCCCAGCATTTT. It encodes CASSYSTPTALGNQPQHF.

The table lists this clonotype with many counts. The chain links TRBV12-3 or TRBV12-4 to TRBJ2-1; D not resolved. This CDR3 region has 13 residues. V was trimmed by 2 bases and J by 9 bases, leaving 11 bases between them. The CDR3 loop reads CASSLYGFVEQFF. In DNA form, the CDR3 reads TGTGCCAGCAGTTTATACGGGTTCGTTGAGCAGTTCTTC.